What follows are 22 T cell receptor beta chains derived from one specimen sequenced in a study of identical twins. Using its own MiXCR run on the 5' RACE reads, TCRdb lists one record per CDR3 protein. Of roughly 250,000 distinct CDR3 sequences detected, more than 12% appear once; the ten largest clones hold around 9.5%. Sequenced sample: memory (CD45RO+) T cells sorted from blood. All receptors derive from a woman aged 18-35 years in good health.

This clonotype appeared a few times. The gene calls are TRBV12-3 or TRBV12-4 and TRBJ2-3, with D perhaps TRBD2 (5 bases). The V end lost 3 bases, the J end lost 6 bases, and 13 bases lay between the germline ends. This CDR3 has 14 residues. The CDR3 DNA reads TGTGCCAGCAGTTTGGAGAGGGCGCGGGATACGCAGTATTTT. This encodes CASSLERARDTQYF.

Written as DNA, the CDR3 is TGTGCCAGCAGCCCCTTGGGGCCTCTCGAGCAGTACTTC. It translates to CASSPLGPLEQYF. The chain combines TRBV11-2 with TRBJ2-7, with D possibly being TRBD1 (5 bases). The germline gives CDR1 SGHAT, CDR2 FQNNGV. Trimming took off 5 bases at V and 6 bases at J, with 14 bases between the two ends. This CDR3 is 13 amino acids long.

This clonotype has ten or more counts. The genes are TRBV3-1 and TRBJ1-2, with a weak D call TRBD1 (5 bases). The CDR3 sequence is 15 residues long. V gave up 0 bases and J gave up 4 bases, with 12 bases separating them. Germline values: CDR1 LGHDT, CDR2 YNNKEL (reference sequence). The CDR3 sequence: CASSQEGARAYGYTF. The CDR3 DNA reads TGTGCCAGCAGCCAAGAAGGGGCCCGGGCCTATGGCTACACCTTC.

The chain has TRBV6-6 and TRBJ2-3; no definite D call. CDR1 and CDR2 from the germline V gene are MNHNY and SVGAGI (reference sequence). CDR3 length: 12 amino acids. Deletions cut 2 bases from V and 6 bases from J, with 6 bases between. CDR3 DNA sequence: TGTGCCAGCAGTTACGGGTCTGATACGCAGTATTTT. The encoded protein is CASSYGSDTQYF.

The chain is built from TRBV12-3 or TRBV12-4 and TRBJ2-1, with TRBD2 matching 7 bases. The CDR3 is 13 amino acids. The trim removed 6 bases at V and 10 bases at J, leaving 9 bases unmatched. For the CDR3, the DNA is TGTGCCAGCAGGGGAGGGAGGATCGGAGAGCAGTTCTTC. This translates into CASRGGRIGEQFF.

This clonotype appeared a few times. The chain has TRBV7-9 and TRBJ2-7; D may be TRBD1 (5 bases). Trimming stripped 5 bases from V and 4 bases from J, with 15 bases between. Germline V gene lookup returns CDR1 SEHNR and CDR2 FQNEAQ (reference sequence). The CDR3 length is 14 residues. This CDR3 is CASSREGVWYEQYF. The CDR3 DNA sequence: TGTGCCAGCAGCCGTGAAGGGGTGTGGTACGAGCAGTACTTC.

The chain has TRBV12-3 or TRBV12-4 and TRBJ1-5, with D perhaps TRBD1 (6 bases). CDR3 length: 16 amino acids. V gave up 3 bases and J gave up 10 bases, with 22 bases separating them. As DNA, the CDR3 is TGTGCCAGCAGTTTCGGTAGGGGGACGAACTTGGGACCCCAGCATTTT. It codes for CASSFGRGTNLGPQHF.

This clonotype has more than one count but fewer than ten. V usage is TRBV11-2 and J usage is TRBJ2-7; the D is unclear. Per the germline V gene, CDR1 is SGHAT and CDR2 is FQNNGV. This CDR3 is 13 amino acids long. V lost 4 bases and J lost 2, with 9 bases in between. CDR3 amino acids: CASSSNSPYEQYF. CDR3 DNA: TGTGCCAGCAGCTCCAATTCCCCCTACGAGCAGTACTTC.

The rearrangement links TRBV5-1 to TRBJ2-2; D gene uncertain. In germline, CDR1 is SGHRS, CDR2 YFSETQ. There are 14 residues in the CDR3. V was trimmed by 4 bases and J by 0 bases, leaving 7 bases between them. CDR3 bases: TGCGCCAGCAGCCGTCAACCGAACACCGGGGAGCTGTTTTTT. As protein: CASSRQPNTGELFF. Variable domain in full (rest from reference TRBV5-1 and TRBJ2-2): KAGVTQTPRYLIKTRGQQVTLSCSPISGHRSVSWYQQTPGQGLQFLFEYFSETQRNKGNFPGRFSGRQFSNSRSEMNVSTLELGDSALYLCASSRQPNTGELFFGEGSRLTVL.

The chain combines TRBV10-1 with TRBJ2-1; D might be TRBD2 (6 bases). The ends were cut back, 2 bases at V and 6 bases at J, with 20 bases in the middle. This CDR3 comprises 17 residues. Germline CDR1 reads WNHNN; CDR2 reads SYGVQD (reference sequence). The chain's CDR3 is CASSEGGTGLDTNEQFF. The CDR3 nucleotides are TGCGCCAGCAGTGAGGGGGGAACGGGACTTGATACCAATGAGCAGTTCTTC.

The chain employs TRBV20-1 and TRBJ2-1; unclear D gene. CDR1 is DFQATT and CDR2 is SNEGSKA in the germline V gene (reference sequence). The CDR3 has 15 amino acids. Between the trimmed V and J ends, which lost 5 bases and 0 bases, there was a span of 14 bases. The CDR3 loop is CSAGVDASSYNEQFF. Written as DNA, the CDR3 is TGCAGTGCTGGAGTCGACGCGAGCTCCTACAATGAGCAGTTCTTC.

CDR3 region: CASSLSKRGTSNPQHF. The CDR3 coding sequence is TGTGCCAGCAGTTTATCCAAACGGGGGACATCGAATCCCCAGCATTTT. The chain combines TRBV28 with TRBJ1-5; D possibly corresponds to TRBD1 (6 bases). The CDR3 length is 16 residues. Germline V lookup: CDR1 MDHEN, CDR2 SYDVKM. V dropped 1 base and J dropped 10 bases, with 20 bases sitting between them.

The J gene is TRBJ1-5, the V gene TRBV7-8, with D unresolved. The CDR3 is made up of 16 amino acids. V was trimmed by 1 base and J by 4 bases, leaving 14 bases between them. Germline V gene lookup returns CDR1 SGHVS and CDR2 FQNEAQ. In DNA, the CDR3 is TGTGCCAGCAGCTTAGAAGGCAGCGGGATTAATCAGCCCCAGCATTTT. Protein: CASSLEGSGINQPQHF.

This clonotype was detected a few times. The V gene is TRBV7-8, the J gene TRBJ1-1; maybe TRBD1 (6 bases). The CDR3 is 15 residues long. V shed 2 bases and J shed 1 base, with 11 bases lying between them. Germline CDR1 and CDR2: SGHVS and FQNEAQ. CDR3 sequence reads: CASSLYVQGNTEAFF. CDR3 in DNA: TGTGCCAGCAGCTTATACGTACAGGGGAACACTGAAGCTTTCTTT.

This clonotype showed up many times. This chain connects TRBV7-2 to TRBJ2-5, with 8 bases identical to TRBD2. CDR1 and CDR2 from the germline V gene are SGHTA and FQGNSA. There are 14 residues in the CDR3. Trimming removed 5 bases from V and 5 bases from J; junction bases left unmatched: 7. Here the CDR3 reads CASSPPGLGETQYF. The CDR3 nucleotides read TGTGCCAGCAGCCCGCCGGGACTAGGGGAGACCCAGTACTTC. Looking up the rest from reference TRBV7-2 and TRBJ2-5 gives the full variable domain: GAGVSQSPSNKVTEKGKDVELRCDPISGHTALYWYRQSLGQGLEFLIYFQGNSAPDKSGLPSDRFSAERTGGSVSTLTIQRTQQEDSAVYLCASSPPGLGETQYFGPGTRLLVL.

There are a few counts of this clonotype. The rearrangement uses TRBV6-1 and TRBJ2-2, with 7 bases fitting TRBD1. CDR1 is MNHNS and CDR2 is SASEGT in the germline V gene. This CDR3 has 14 residues. J gave up 8 bases and V 8 bases, and 11 bases lay outside the gene matches. The DNA of the CDR3 is TGTGCCAGCGCCCGGGACAGTGGATCGGGGGAGCTGTTTTTT. It is translated as CASARDSGSGELFF.

The table lists this clonotype with a few counts. The chain links TRBV10-3 to TRBJ1-2; the match to TRBD1 covers 9 bases. Germline V gives CDR1 ENHRY, CDR2 SYGVKD. This CDR3 has 13 amino acids. Trimming took 7 bases from V and 7 from J; bases not matched to a gene: 7. The CDR3 DNA is TGTGCCATCACCGGACAGGGGCGACGTGGCTACACCTTC. Encoded protein: CAITGQGRRGYTF.

The sample holds a few counts of this clonotype. This chain links TRBV5-1 with TRBJ2-7; the match to TRBD1 covers 8 bases. CDR1 and CDR2 from the germline V gene are SGHRS and YFSETQ. The length of the CDR3 is 15 residues. Trimming removed 4 bases from V and 4 bases from J; junction bases left unmatched: 10. The DNA for the CDR3 is TGCGCCAGCAGCCCTGGACGACAGGGGCTTTACGAGCAGTACTTC. This sequence encodes CASSPGRQGLYEQYF.

This clonotype appeared a few times. The chain couples TRBV5-5 to TRBJ2-7; D is possibly TRBD1 (6 bases). Trimming left V 4 bases short and J 4 bases short, with 21 bases between. The CDR3 loop spans 16 amino acids. The V gene's germline CDR1 is SGHKS and CDR2 YYEKEE (reference sequence). CDR3: CASSHSGRGVLYEQYF. The CDR3 region has the DNA TGTGCCAGCAGCCATTCAGGCAGGGGTGTTTTGTACGAGCAGTACTTC.

In this sample, this clonotype turned up a few times. The chain links TRBV5-6 to TRBJ2-7; unclear D gene. Trimming took 4 bases from V and 0 from J, leaving 14 bases between them. This CDR3 contains 15 residues. Germline V lookup: CDR1 SGHDT, CDR2 YYEEEE. The CDR3 reads CASSPLEGYSYEQYF. The CDR3 DNA sequence: TGTGCCAGCAGCCCGCTGGAAGGTTACTCCTACGAGCAGTACTTC. Full variable domain (remainder filled in from reference TRBV5-6 and TRBJ2-7): DAGVTQSPTHLIKTRGQQVTLRCSPKSGHDTVSWYQQALGQGPQFIFQYYEEEERQRGNFPDRFSGHQFPNYSSELNVNALLLGDSALYLCASSPLEGYSYEQYFGPGTRLTVT.

In its sample, this clonotype was seen many times. The V call is TRBV30, the J call TRBJ1-2; perhaps TRBD1 as D (6 bases). This CDR3 has 15 amino acids. Germline assignment: CDR1 GTSNPN and CDR2 SVGIG (reference sequence). The ends were cut back, 4 bases at V and 4 bases at J, with 19 bases in the middle. Here the CDR3 reads CAWTGGGRVSYGYTF. The CDR3 DNA follows: TGTGCCTGGACCGGGGGCGGCAGGGTTTCCTATGGCTACACCTTC.

This clonotype was seen a few times. The chain is built from TRBV12-3 or TRBV12-4 and TRBJ2-1; TRBD1 matches 9 bases. The CDR3 length is 14 residues. V lost 2 bases, J lost 8 bases, and 4 bases stayed unmatched. The CDR3 nucleotides read TGTGCCAGCAGTTTATGGGACAGGGTGGATGAGCAGTTCTTC. Protein sequence: CASSLWDRVDEQFF.